A selection of T cell receptor beta chains follows, all from one sample in a study of graft-versus-host responses after intestinal transplantation. Sequencing used immunoSEQ multiplex PCR; TCRdb keeps in-frame clones, though not all of them. The sample has approximately 12,000 clones; roughly 84% are singletons. The starting material was PBMCs, obtained approximately 310 days after intestinal transplant. The source of these receptors is a human patient who received an intestinal transplant, so some T cells may come from the graft donor. The CDR3 runs from the conserved cysteine through the conserved F or W. The D gene is left open where the match is weak. Size is omitted from some rows. Given values are once, few, many or a class for expanded clones.

>TRBJ2-7|TRBV4-3|NA|NA
TGCGCCAGCAGCCAAGATTGGGAGCCCGACTACGAGCAGTACTTC
CASSQDWEPDYEQYF
>TRBJ2-1|TRBV10-3|NA|NA
TGTGCCATCAGCTCGAACGCAGGGGAATCCTACAATGAGCAGTTCTTC
CAISSNAGESYNEQFF
>TRBJ1-3|TRBV5-6|NA|NA
TGTGCCAGCAGCTTGCCGGGACGGTACTCTGGAAACACCATATATTTT
CASSLPGRYSGNTIYF
>TRBJ2-2|TRBV2|NA|few
TGTGCCAGCAGTTTAGCGGTATGGAACACCGGGGAGCTGTTTTTT
CASSLAVWNTGELFF
>TRBJ1-1|TRBV19|NA|NA
TGTGCCACAGGGGTGAACACTGAAGCTTTCTTT
CATGVNTEAFF
>TRBJ2-7|TRBV9|NA|few
TGTGCCAGCAGCCCCCGACAGAGCTCCTACGAGCAGTACTTC
CASSPRQSSYEQYF
>TRBJ2-5|TRBV13|TRBD2|NA
TGTGCCAGCAGCCTTCGGGGGGGAGAGACCCAGTACTTC
CASSLRGGETQYF
>TRBJ2-7|TRBV5-6|TRBD1|once
TGTGCCAGCAGCTTAGCCCAGGGGGTGAGCTCCTACGAGCAGTACTTC
CASSLAQGVSSYEQYF
>TRBJ2-1|TRBV28|NA|NA
TGTGCCAGCAGTTTGTGGGGCAATGAGCAGTTCTTC
CASSLWGNEQFF
>TRBJ2-5|TRBV5-1|NA|NA
TGCGCCAGCCTCGGGCTCCAAGAGACCCAGTACTTC
CASLGLQETQYF
>TRBJ2-7|TRBV11-2|NA|NA
TGTGCCAGCAGCTTAGGGAGCTACGAGCAGTACTTC
CASSLGSYEQYF
>TRBJ1-1|TRBV28|TRBD1|NA
TGTGCCAGCACCCCTCGGGGGACAGGGGAAGCTTTCTTT
CASTPRGTGEAFF
>TRBJ1-5|TRBV4-3|NA|NA
TGCGCCAGCAGCCAAGATCTAATTAGGGACTCAGGTCAGCCCCAGCATTTT
CASSQDLIRDSGQPQHF
>TRBJ2-3|TRBV6-4|TRBD2|NA
TGTGCCAGCAGCGCCGGGACTAGCGGCACAGATACGCAGTATTTT
CASSAGTSGTDTQYF
>TRBJ2-1|TRBV7-2|NA|NA
TGTGCCAGCAGCTATGGGGCCATCCTCTACAATGAGCAGTTCTTC
CASSYGAILYNEQFF
>TRBJ1-1|TRBV19|NA|NA
TGTGCCAGTAGTATTAAAACGGGGAACACTGAAGCTTTCTTT
CASSIKTGNTEAFF
>TRBJ1-1|TRBV5-6|NA|NA
TGTGCCAGCAGCCGCGTATCGGGATTGAACACTGAAGCTTTCTTT
CASSRVSGLNTEAFF
>TRBJ2-2|TRBV11-3|NA|NA
TGTGCCAGCAGCTTAGATCTGACCGGGGAGCTGTTTTTT
CASSLDLTGELFF
>TRBJ2-4|TRBV4-3|NA|NA
TGCGCCAGCAGCCAAGCCGTGGTACTAAAAAACATTCAGTACTTC
CASSQAVVLKNIQYF
>TRBJ2-2|TRBV7-2|NA|NA
TGTGCCAGCAGATTCGGGAGCAGGGCCGGGGAGCTGTTTTTT
CASRFGSRAGELFF
>TRBJ2-3|TRBV9|NA|NA
TGTGCCAGCAGCGTAAAGGGGAGCCGCCGAGATACGCAGTATTTT
CASSVKGSRRDTQYF
>TRBJ1-1|TRBV27|NA|few
TGTGCCAGCAGTTTATCTGACTCGAACACTGAAGCTTTCTTT
CASSLSDSNTEAFF
>TRBJ2-1|TRBV7-3|NA|NA
TGTGCCAGCAGCAGCCGGACGGGGCCTTCCTACAATGAGCAGTTCTTC
CASSSRTGPSYNEQFF
>TRBJ2-1|TRBV7-2|TRBD2|NA
TGTGCCAGCAGCTTAGCGGCGGGACTAGCGGCCTACAATGAGCAGTTCTTC
CASSLAAGLAAYNEQFF
>TRBJ1-3|TRBV15|NA|NA
TGTGCCACCAGCAGAGGATGGGTGGGAGCGGGAAACACCATATATTTT
CATSRGWVGAGNTIYF
>TRBJ1-1|TRBV15|NA|NA
TGTGCCACCAGCAGAGAGGTCGGGGGCACTGAAGCTTTCTTT
CATSREVGGTEAFF
>TRBJ2-7|TRBV11-2|TRBD1|NA
TGTGCCAGCAGCTTAGATCGGTTCAGGGGGTACCACGAGCAGTACTTC
CASSLDRFRGYHEQYF
>TRBJ2-2|TRBV7-2|TRBD1|NA
TGTGCCAGCAGCGTGACAGGGGGTTTCACCGGGGAGCTGTTTTTT
CASSVTGGFTGELFF
>TRBJ2-7|TRBV13|TRBD2|NA
TGTGCCAGCAGCTTAGGGCCGGGGGGCGAGCAGTACTTC
CASSLGPGGEQYF